This T cell receptor beta chain stems from a study of OX40 agonist ivuxolimab in advanced cancers. Looking at the study overall: The costimulatory receptor OX40 (CD134) was targeted by ivuxolimab, a fully human IgG2 agonistic monoclonal antibody. Intravenous ivuxolimab was administered to patients every 2 weeks at six dose levels: 0.01, 0.1, 0.3, 1.5, 3 and 10 mg/kg. Among the roughly 52 dose-escalation patients, some 20 had hepatocellular carcinoma, approximately 15 melanoma, 9 renal cell carcinoma and 9 head and neck cancer. In the dose-escalation cohort, 70% to 85% of patients were male, and the mean age was 60 years with a range of roughly 20 to 85. Prior anti-PD-1, anti-PD-L1 or anti-CTLA-4 therapy was permitted, and less than 45% of dose-escalation patients had received checkpoint inhibitors. Three dose-escalation patients achieved partial responses, one with hepatocellular carcinoma and two with cutaneous melanoma. The point of sequencing TCRbeta in the periphery was to test whether ivuxolimab changed TCR sequence diversity and drove clonal T-cell expansion. The paper describes the monotherapy dose-escalation part (N ≈ 49 patients) of the phase I trial of ivuxolimab. The study at large found these results: Which antigens the clonally expanded peripheral T cells were specific for was not determined. In the 0.1-3.0 mg/kg groups, partial responders were among the patients with the lowest normalized peripheral clonal expansion, particularly in CD8+ T cells. After ivuxolimab, expanded clones were on average more numerous among CD8+ T cells than among CD4+ T cells. Low levels of normalized T-cell clonal expansion were also seen in some nonresponding patients. At doses of 0.1 to 3.0 mg/kg, clonal expansion of both CD4+ and CD8+ blood T cells was observed from baseline to week 6.

Remarks on this clone: Its specific antigen is unknown. The sample holds no much larger clone one base away, and base qualities are not on file.

For sequencing of the TCRbeta CDR3 region, genomic DNA was extracted from the sorted cells. The immunoSEQ Assay was used for sequencing of TCRbeta CDR3 regions. Here the immuneACCESS table is served through TCRdb, limited to in-frame sequences with V and J called. Missing clones are a known gap in these copies; in checked studies unresolved V genes cover under half, and the rest lacks a known reason. The table for this sample lists about 45,000 clones; more than 75% of them were counted only once. Of the sample, about 15% falls within the top ten clones. Patients with a history of autoimmune disease or receiving systemic immunosuppression were excluded from the trial. Peripheral blood for TCR sequencing was collected from all dose cohorts at baseline, on cycle 4 day 1, and on cycle 7 day 1. The samples were taken from a phase I, first-in-human, multicenter, open-label dose-escalation trial of ivuxolimab. The trial enrolled adults with locally advanced or metastatic head and neck squamous cell, hepatocellular, melanoma or renal cell carcinoma. Before TCR sequencing, CD4+ T cells and CD8+ T cells from peripheral blood were sorted into separate populations.

The TCR comes from an adult with an advanced solid tumor such as melanoma, head and neck, liver or kidney cancer. Sequences were derived from CD4+ or CD8+ T cells sorted from blood, sampled in a trial of the OX40 agonist ivuxolimab.

DNA sequence: TGTGCCAGCAGTCCAGGACAGGGAAGAGGCTACACCTTC. This gives the protein CASSPGQGRGYTF. The chain uses TRBV2 and TRBJ1-2, with TRBD1 matching 8 junction bases. The CDR3 numbers 13 residues from cysteine through phenylalanine. The read is trimmed to its CDR3 DNA, 39 bases read in frame from base 1. Germline trimming amounts to 5 bases on V and 8 bases on J, with 7 as the count of junction bases outside the gene matches. CDR1 and CDR2 were assigned from the germline V gene as SNHLY and FYNNEI.